Below, 12 T cell receptor beta chains from the same sample are listed, as sequenced in a study of beta chain features in type 1 diabetes. General study findings and limits: A moderate, significant TCRB CDR3 shortening appeared in type 1 diabetes across four CD4+ subsets.

Their antigen targets remain unknown. Investigators reverse transcribed all isolated RNA, so they sequenced expressed TCRB transcripts. The data were produced by immunoSEQ multiplex PCR, yet TCRdb's version contains in-frame clones alone and is incomplete. The table records roughly 250,000 clones, roughly 20% of them present only once. Input material: naive CD4+ T cells from blood. Source of these receptors: a woman in her thirties or forties with type 1 diabetes.

This clone has just a few counts. The gene calls are TRBV2 and TRBJ2-1; the D is unclear. CDR3 length: 14 amino acids. V was trimmed by 7 bases and J by 3 bases, leaving 13 bases between them. Germline values: CDR1 SNHLY, CDR2 FYNNEI. DNA of the CDR3: TGTGCCAGCATTCAGGCATCAATCTACAATGAGCAGTTCTTC. The encoded protein is CASIQASIYNEQFF.

V and J are TRBV25-1 and TRBJ2-2, with TRBD2 identical over 11 bases. CDR3 size: 16 residues. V trimming: 6 bases; J trimming: 7 bases; junction bases outside the gene matches: 10. Germline lookup yields CDR1 MGHDK and CDR2 SYGVNS. The CDR3 sequence is CASSTSGSPLGGELFF. The DNA for the CDR3 is TGTGCCAGCAGCACTAGCGGGAGTCCGCTCGGCGGGGAGCTGTTTTTT.

A few counts support this clone. The chain employs TRBV28 and TRBJ2-7, with a weak D call TRBD2 (5 bases). CDR3 length: 14 residues. Germline CDR1 is MDHEN and CDR2 is SYDVKM. V lost 7 bases and J lost 3, with 16 bases in between. CDR3 amino acids: CASTGEMAFYEQYF. The CDR3 DNA sequence: TGTGCCAGCACCGGGGAAATGGCCTTCTACGAGCAGTACTTC.

J is TRBJ1-1 and V is TRBV6-5; 7 bases map to TRBD1. Germline V gene data show CDR1 as MNHEY and CDR2 as SVGAGI. V gave up 6 bases and J gave up 1 base; unmatched junction bases: 5. The CDR3 runs 14 residues. The CDR3 DNA follows: TGTGCCAGCAGCCGGACAGGAGCGAACACTGAAGCTTTCTTT. It specifies CASSRTGANTEAFF.

This clone was recorded a few times. The genes are TRBV6-6 and TRBJ2-5; 11 nucleotides agree with TRBD2. The J segment lost 5 bases and the V segment lost 3 bases, leaving 5 bases of the junction unmatched. The CDR3 totals 15 residues. Germline V gene lookup returns CDR1 MNHNY and CDR2 SVGAGI (reference sequence). The CDR3 nucleotides are TGTGCCAGCAGTTATAGCGGGAGGGCCATGGAGACCCAGTACTTC. This codes for CASSYSGRAMETQYF.

The CDR3 DNA is TGTGCCAGCAGCTTGGACCAGCGGGAGGCAGGGGAGCAGTTCTTC. Translation: CASSLDQREAGEQFF. The chain joins TRBV5-4 to TRBJ2-1, with 9 positions matching TRBD2. The CDR3 contains 15 residues. Per the germline V gene, CDR1 is SGHNT and CDR2 is YYREEE (reference sequence). With V trimmed by 0 bases and J by 10 bases, 8 bases remained unmatched.

This rearrangement joins TRBV14 to TRBJ2-3; D not resolved. The V end lost 1 base, the J end lost 0 bases, and 14 bases lay between the germline ends. CDR1 is SGHDN, CDR2 FVKESK, per germline. The CDR3 is made up of 17 amino acids. CDR3 loop: CASSQGLGGPSTDTQYF. In nucleotides, the CDR3 is TGTGCCAGCAGCCAAGGACTCGGCGGTCCCAGCACAGATACGCAGTATTTT.

This clone was observed a few times. V and J are TRBV7-9 and TRBJ1-5; 9 bases line up with TRBD1. Looked up from germline, CDR1 is SEHNR and CDR2 is FQNEAQ (reference sequence). The CDR3 is 14 amino acids. V was pared by 6 bases and J by 6 bases, with 6 bases of the junction left unmatched. CDR3 DNA: TGTGCCAGCAGTACAACAGGGGGCGGTCAGCCCCAGCATTTT. This encodes CASSTTGGGQPQHF.

This clone has only a few counts. The gene calls are TRBV19 and TRBJ1-2; TRBD1 matches at 7 bases. Germline CDR1 reads LNHDA; CDR2 reads SQIVND (reference sequence). The CDR3 covers 14 residues. The trim removed 7 bases at V and 5 bases at J, leaving 10 bases unmatched. The CDR3 protein is CASITTGTVYGYTF. In nucleotides, the CDR3 is TGTGCCAGTATCACAACCGGGACAGTTTATGGCTACACCTTC.

As DNA, the CDR3 is TGTGCCAGCAGCTTGGCTGACACTGAAGCTTTCTTT. The encoded protein is CASSLADTEAFF. The chain has TRBV5-5 and TRBJ1-1; no definite D call. Germline lookup yields CDR1 SGHKS and CDR2 YYEKEE (reference sequence). The CDR3 contains 12 residues. Trimming removed 0 bases at V and 3 bases at J, with 3 bases between.

The J gene is TRBJ2-2, the V gene TRBV9; 8 bases match TRBD1. Germline CDR1 SGDLS, CDR2 YYNGEE. The CDR3 has 16 amino acids. With 2 bases clipped from V and 5 bases from J, the junction kept 8 bases outside the gene matches. The CDR3 bases are TGTGCCAGCAGCGTGATCCAGGGGGCGCGAACCGGGGAGCTGTTTTTT. It specifies CASSVIQGARTGELFF.

This clone was picked up a small number of times. This chain joins TRBV5-1 and TRBJ2-7, with D possibly TRBD1 on 7 matching bases. The V and J ends lost 0 bases and 4 bases respectively, with 11 bases between them. Germline V CDR1 and CDR2: SGHRS, YFSETQ. This CDR3 contains 14 residues. The chain's CDR3 is CASSLVEGAYEQYF. CDR3 coding DNA: TGCGCCAGCAGCTTGGTGGAGGGGGCGTACGAGCAGTACTTC. The full variable domain, with the rest looked up from reference TRBV5-1 and TRBJ2-7, is KAGVTQTPRYLIKTRGQQVTLSCSPISGHRSVSWYQQTPGQGLQFLFEYFSETQRNKGNFPGRFSGRQFSNSRSEMNVSTLELGDSALYLCASSLVEGAYEQYFGPGTRLTVT.